Following are 26 T cell receptor beta chains from one sample sequenced in a study of shared T cell receptors in the human thymus (TCRdb year 2021). Preparation of the library involved the immunoSEQ multiplex PCR assay. The clones in this table, taken by TCRdb from immuneACCESS, are in-frame only. Not every clone is retained; where verified, under half of the shortfall comes from an unresolved V gene, and the cause of the rest is unknown. Present in this sample are roughly 500,000 clones, about four fifths of which were seen just once. Around 0.013% of the sample comes from the top ten. The data were also submitted as part of a second study, on human thymus T cells.

Sequencing used thymocytes. These receptors all stem from a boy in the first two years of life with a congenital heart defect. Donor details come from another sample of the same person, matched by shared clones.

The chain joins TRBV10-2 to TRBJ1-4; no clear D gene. V was pared by 3 bases and J by 0 bases, with 5 bases between. Germline V gene lookup returns CDR1 WSHSY and CDR2 SAAADI. This CDR3 contains 14 residues. CDR3 DNA: TGCGCCAGCAGTGACCATGCAACTAATGAAAAACTGTTTTTT. Encoded protein: CASSDHATNEKLFF.

V is TRBV5-1 and J is TRBJ2-2; possibly TRBD2 for D (5 bases). Trimming took 6 bases from V and 8 from J, leaving 11 bases between them. There are 12 residues in the CDR3. Germline V gives CDR1 SGHRS, CDR2 YFSETQ. The CDR3 reads CASNPGGGELFF. In nucleotides, the CDR3 is TGCGCCAGCAACCCAGGAGGAGGGGAGCTGTTTTTT.

This clone turned up a few times. The chain combines TRBV27 with TRBJ2-1, with TRBD1 matching over 8 bases. This CDR3 has 18 residues. Germline loops: CDR1 MNHEY, CDR2 SMNVEV (reference sequence). Trimming removed 4 bases from V and 4 bases from J; junction bases left unmatched: 15. The CDR3 sequence: CASSSGLGGQATYNEQFF. The DNA of the CDR3 is TGTGCCAGCAGTTCTGGACTCGGGGGACAGGCGACATACAATGAGCAGTTCTTC.

The gene calls are TRBV19 and TRBJ2-1; the D gene is possibly TRBD2 (6 bases). Germline CDR1 and CDR2: LNHDA and SQIVND (reference sequence). The CDR3 is 17 amino acids. Trimming removed 5 bases from V and 2 bases from J, with 19 bases in between. CDR3 sequence (DNA): TGTGCCAGTAGTGCCATGGGACTCAAGGCGGCCTACAATGAGCAGTTCTTC. Amino acids: CASSAMGLKAAYNEQFF.

DNA of the CDR3: TGTGCCACCAGCAGCCCCTCTGGAGCTGTTAGGAGCTCCTACGAGCAGTACTTC. Protein: CATSSPSGAVRSSYEQYF. The chain has TRBV15 and TRBJ2-7; D ambiguous. CDR3 size: 18 residues. In germline, CDR1 is LNHNV, CDR2 YYDKDF (reference sequence). Trimming pared 3 bases from V and 0 bases from J, leaving 21 bases between.

The CDR3 region has the DNA TGTGCCAGCAGCCCCCTGGGGAGGAACGAGCAGTACTTC. Translated, it gives CASSPLGRNEQYF. This chain connects TRBV7-2 to TRBJ2-7; D is possibly TRBD2 (6 bases). Per the germline V gene, CDR1 is SGHTA and CDR2 is FQGNSA. Trimming left V 5 bases short and J 5 bases short, with 13 bases between. The CDR3 has 13 amino acids.

The rearrangement uses TRBV7-7 and TRBJ2-1; weak D call: TRBD2 (5 bases). The germline V gene has CDR1 SSHAT and CDR2 FNYEAQ (reference sequence). The V gene lost 3 bases and the J gene lost 2 bases, with 14 bases spanning the gap. The CDR3 consists of 16 residues. CDR3 DNA sequence: TGTGCCAGCAGCTTCCCCGAAGAGCGGACCTACAATGAGCAGTTCTTC. This sequence encodes CASSFPEERTYNEQFF.

CDR3 protein: CASSATFRELNTEAFF. For the CDR3, the DNA is TGCGCCAGCAGCGCTACGTTCCGGGAACTGAACACTGAAGCTTTCTTT. The rearrangement uses TRBV4-1 and TRBJ1-1; D not certain. The germline CDR1 and CDR2 sequences are MGHRA and YSYEKL. The V end lost 5 bases, the J end lost 0 bases, and 16 bases lay between the germline ends. The CDR3 is made up of 16 amino acids.

In DNA form, the CDR3 reads TGTGCCAGCGGCCCGGGACAGGGGTACCTCTCTGGAAACACCATATATTTT. It codes for CASGPGQGYLSGNTIYF. V is TRBV28 and J is TRBJ1-3; 10 nucleotides match TRBD1. V dropped 8 bases and J dropped 0; count of bases not matched to a gene: 10. The CDR3 totals 17 residues. Germline CDR1 reads MDHEN; CDR2 reads SYDVKM.

This sequence joins TRBV5-1 and TRBJ1-2; TRBD1 matches at 10 bases. Germline loops: CDR1 SGHRS, CDR2 YFSETQ. Trimming removed 1 base from V and 2 bases from J; junction bases left unmatched: 8. The length of the CDR3 is 17 residues. The CDR3 DNA sequence: TGCGCCAGCAGCTTGAGGTTGGGACAGGGGCTGAACTATGGCTACACCTTC. Protein sequence: CASSLRLGQGLNYGYTF.

The chain couples TRBV30 to TRBJ1-2; TRBD1 aligns across 8 bases. The germline gives CDR1 GTSNPN, CDR2 SVGIG (reference sequence). With 5 bases clipped from V and 0 bases from J, the junction kept 11 bases outside the gene matches. CDR3 length: 16 amino acids. The chain's CDR3 is CAWEGQGALANYGYTF. The CDR3 DNA is TGTGCCTGGGAAGGCCAGGGGGCCCTAGCTAACTATGGCTACACCTTC.

The rearrangement uses TRBV2 and TRBJ1-5; D unclear. Trimming took 1 base from V and 9 from J, leaving 7 bases between them. This CDR3 contains 12 residues. Per the germline V gene, CDR1 is SNHLY and CDR2 is FYNNEI. CDR3 protein: CASSEGARPQHF. For the CDR3, the DNA is TGTGCCAGCAGTGAAGGGGCTCGGCCCCAGCATTTT. The variable domain in full, with the rest retrieved from reference TRBV2 and TRBJ1-5, is EPEVTQTPSHQVTQMGQEVILRCVPISNHLYFYWYRQILGQKVEFLVSFYNNEISEKSEIFDDQFSVERPDGSNFTLKIRSTKLEDSAMYFCASSEGARPQHFGDGTRLSIL.

This chain links TRBV4-1 with TRBJ2-3; 13 bases match TRBD2. After removal of 1 base from V and 5 bases from J, the junction contained 12 bases not matched to a gene. In germline, CDR1 is MGHRA, CDR2 YSYEKL. There are 19 residues in the CDR3. CDR3 loop: CASSQVSLAGGPGRDTQYF. CDR3 bases: TGCGCCAGCAGCCAAGTTTCACTAGCGGGAGGGCCGGGCAGAGATACGCAGTATTTT.

CDR3: CAGSFAAYNEQFF. Written as DNA, the CDR3 is TGTGCCGGCTCCTTCGCGGCTTACAATGAGCAGTTCTTC. The chain couples TRBV7-8 to TRBJ2-1; no clear D. CDR3 length: 13 residues. V was clipped by 11 bases and J by 4 bases, with 15 bases between them. Germline V CDR1 and CDR2: SGHVS, FQNEAQ.

The V call is TRBV6-1, the J call TRBJ2-1; 9 bases map to TRBD2. With V trimmed by 3 bases and J by 6 bases, 6 bases remained unmatched. The CDR3 has 15 amino acids. The germline V gene has CDR1 MNHNS and CDR2 SASEGT. The CDR3 is CASSDSGSRSNEQFF. CDR3 in DNA: TGTGCCAGCAGTGATAGCGGGAGTAGGTCCAATGAGCAGTTCTTC.

The chain couples TRBV28 to TRBJ2-7; 11 bases agree with TRBD2. CDR1 and CDR2 from the germline V gene are MDHEN and SYDVKM. V was clipped by 5 bases and J by 0 bases; unmatched bases: 3. This CDR3 is 15 amino acids long. CDR3 coding DNA: TGTGCCAGCAGTAGCCTAGCGGGAGGCTCCTACGAGCAGTACTTC. This translates into CASSSLAGGSYEQYF. Drawing the rest from reference TRBV28 and TRBJ2-7, the complete variable domain is DVKVTQSSRYLVKRTGEKVFLECVQDMDHENMFWYRQDPGLGLRLIYFSYDVKMKEKGDIPEGYSVSREKKERFSLILESASTNQTSMYLCASSSLAGGSYEQYFGPGTRLTVT.

V gene TRBV5-6 combines with J gene TRBJ2-7; TRBD2 matches 9 bases. Germline V gives CDR1 SGHDT, CDR2 YYEEEE. The CDR3 length is 16 residues. Trimming cost V 0 bases and J 6 bases; bases outside gene matches: 10. The DNA for the CDR3 is TGTGCCAGCAGCTTGGTTGGTAGCGGGAGTAGGGGCGAGCAGTACTTC. Protein product: CASSLVGSGSRGEQYF.

J is TRBJ1-5 and V is TRBV2; the D gene is possibly TRBD1 (5 bases). The germline V gene encodes CDR1 SNHLY and CDR2 FYNNEI. Trimming shortened V by 0 bases and J by 2 bases, and 8 bases separated the two germline ends. The CDR3 is 15 residues long. Here the CDR3 DNA reads TGTGCCAGCAGTGAAGCGGGAGGGGGCAATCAGCCCCAGCATTTT. It specifies CASSEAGGGNQPQHF.

The genes are TRBV10-1 and TRBJ2-2, with 7 bases fitting TRBD1. The CDR3 totals 15 residues. With 4 bases clipped from V and 8 bases from J, the junction kept 10 bases outside the gene matches. The germline V gene encodes CDR1 WNHNN and CDR2 SYGVQD (reference sequence). The CDR3 protein is CASSADRVYPGELFF. In DNA, the CDR3 is TGCGCCAGCAGTGCTGACAGGGTGTATCCTGGGGAGCTGTTTTTT.

This chain links TRBV4-1 with TRBJ2-4, with D possibly matching TRBD2 (6 bases). The germline V gene encodes CDR1 MGHRA and CDR2 YSYEKL. CDR3 size: 14 residues. Trimming removed 0 bases from V and 9 bases from J, with 12 bases in between. The CDR3 sequence: CASSQERGHGIQYF. CDR3 nucleotides: TGCGCCAGCAGCCAAGAGCGGGGCCATGGCATTCAGTACTTC.

The chain is built from TRBV10-2 and TRBJ2-5; 9 nucleotides agree with TRBD1. The trim removed 4 bases at V and 1 base at J, leaving 13 bases unmatched. CDR3 length equals 18 residues. Germline V gene sequence: CDR1 WSHSY, CDR2 SAAADI. The DNA for the CDR3 is TGCGCCAGCAGTGGCTATCCCCCGGGACAGGGAATCCAAGAGACCCAGTACTTC. Its protein product is CASSGYPPGQGIQETQYF.

With respect to this clone: The same CDR3 can be traced to other DNA sequences in this sample. V and J are TRBV6-5 and TRBJ2-7; 13 bases fit TRBD2. The CDR3 has 15 amino acids. Losses at the gene ends were 6 bases for V and 2 bases for J; bases not matched to a gene: 4. Germline V lookup: CDR1 MNHEY, CDR2 SVGAGI. CDR3 sequence (DNA): TGTGCCAGCAGCTCTACTAGCGGGAGGGCCTACGAGCAGTACTTC. Protein: CASSSTSGRAYEQYF.

This chain connects TRBV25-1 to TRBJ2-1, with 7 bases lining up with TRBD1. The CDR3 runs 13 residues. Germline lookup yields CDR1 MGHDK and CDR2 SYGVNS. V shed 0 bases and J 9 bases; nucleotides not matched to a gene: 2. The CDR3 DNA follows: TGTGCCAGCAGTGAATATGAGGGGGCTGAGCAGTTCTTC. This translates into CASSEYEGAEQFF.

The rearrangement links TRBV28 to TRBJ1-5; 7 bases match TRBD1. Trimming cost V 6 bases and J 3 bases; bases outside gene matches: 8. Germline V lookup: CDR1 MDHEN, CDR2 SYDVKM. The CDR3 consists of 15 residues. Written as DNA, the CDR3 is TGTGCCAGCAGCCGGGGACAGACCTCCAATCAGCCCCAGCATTTT. This encodes CASSRGQTSNQPQHF.

The chain has TRBV7-6 and TRBJ2-7; TRBD1 agrees at 9 bases. V was pared by 5 bases and J by 5 bases, with 7 bases of the junction left unmatched. The CDR3 loop spans 14 amino acids. Germline-derived CDR1 and CDR2 are SGHVS and FNYEAQ. In DNA, the CDR3 is TGTGCCAGCAGCCAGGGACAGGGACTCGACGAGCAGTACTTC. Its translation: CASSQGQGLDEQYF.

This chain links TRBV4-2 with TRBJ1-1; D gene unclear. Germline assignment: CDR1 LGHNA and CDR2 YNFKEQ. V lost 0 bases and J 5 bases, leaving 13 bases between the germline ends. This CDR3 is built from 15 residues. The CDR3 reads CASSQEGLIGTEAFF. Here the CDR3 DNA reads TGTGCCAGCAGCCAAGAGGGCCTTATAGGAACTGAAGCTTTCTTT.